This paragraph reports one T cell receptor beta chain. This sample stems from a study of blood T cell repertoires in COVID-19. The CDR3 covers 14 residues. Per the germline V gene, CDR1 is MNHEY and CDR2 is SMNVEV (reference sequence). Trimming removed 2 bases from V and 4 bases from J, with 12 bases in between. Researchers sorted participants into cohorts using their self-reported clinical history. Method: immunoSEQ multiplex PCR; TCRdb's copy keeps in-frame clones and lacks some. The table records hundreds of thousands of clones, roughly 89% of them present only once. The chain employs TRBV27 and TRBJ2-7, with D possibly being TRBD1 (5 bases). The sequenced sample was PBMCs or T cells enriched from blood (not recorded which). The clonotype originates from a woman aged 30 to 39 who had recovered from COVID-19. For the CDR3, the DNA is TGTGCCAGCAGTTTAAAGCGCAGGGATTACGAGCAGTACTTC. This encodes CASSLKRRDYEQYF.